This T cell receptor beta chain was recorded in a study of tumor-infiltrating lymphocytes in primary liver carcinoma. Study summary: Patients, male and female, were 30 to 69 years old. Read depth, roughly 3.5 to 8 million productive TCRbeta reads, did not differ significantly between tissues.

This CDR3 region has 13 residues. Per germline, CDR1 SGHAT and CDR2 FQNNGV. The study co-extracted DNA and RNA from about 19-30 mg of unsorted bulk tissue. Five separate regions per tumor were sampled. For this clonotype: Its target is unknown. At one boundary the junction diverges from the germline segment, which might be a read error.

Regarding the study as a whole: Compared with blood, tumor repertoires held significantly more in their top 250 clones.

Total RNA amounting to about 520 ng was the source from which TCR beta cDNA was made with a constant-region primer. Three-round nested multiplex PCR performed with slightly modified ARM-PCR produced the TCR beta libraries. TRBV1-TRBV30 forward primers paired with a C-beta reverse primer drove the first two PCR rounds, ten to eleven cycles each. TCRdb used MiXCR to reprocess the multiplex PCR reads, holding one entry per CDR3 protein. The table lists around 71,000 distinct CDR3 sequences, 71% of them singletons. The material sequenced was liver tumor tissue from sampling region 4. The subset was: tumor region T4, right-lateral pole. This chain joins TRBV11-2 and TRBJ2-7; 8 bases are shared with TRBD1. The TCR was taken from a woman between 55 and 75 years old with primary liver carcinoma and hepatitis B virus infection. CDR3: CASSLGQGYKQYF. As DNA, the CDR3 is TGCGCCAGCAGCTTAGGACAGGGCTACAAGCAGTACTTC.